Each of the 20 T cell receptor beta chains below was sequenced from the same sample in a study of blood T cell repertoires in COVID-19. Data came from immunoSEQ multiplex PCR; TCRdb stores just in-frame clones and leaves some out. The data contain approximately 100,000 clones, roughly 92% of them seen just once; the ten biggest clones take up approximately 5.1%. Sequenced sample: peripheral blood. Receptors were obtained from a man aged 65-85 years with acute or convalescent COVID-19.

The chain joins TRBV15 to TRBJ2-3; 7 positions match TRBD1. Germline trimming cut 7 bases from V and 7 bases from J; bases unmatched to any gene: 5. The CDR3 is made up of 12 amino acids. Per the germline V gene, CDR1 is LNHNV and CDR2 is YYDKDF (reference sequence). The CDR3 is CATTSTGYTQYF. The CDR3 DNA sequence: TGTGCCACCACCTCGACAGGGTATACGCAGTATTTT.

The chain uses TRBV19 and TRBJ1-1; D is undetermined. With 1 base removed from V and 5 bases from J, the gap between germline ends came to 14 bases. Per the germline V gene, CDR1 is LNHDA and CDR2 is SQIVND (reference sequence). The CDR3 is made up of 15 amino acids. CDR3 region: CASSIANFRGTEAFF. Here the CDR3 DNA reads TGTGCCAGTAGTATAGCGAACTTCAGAGGGACTGAAGCTTTCTTT.

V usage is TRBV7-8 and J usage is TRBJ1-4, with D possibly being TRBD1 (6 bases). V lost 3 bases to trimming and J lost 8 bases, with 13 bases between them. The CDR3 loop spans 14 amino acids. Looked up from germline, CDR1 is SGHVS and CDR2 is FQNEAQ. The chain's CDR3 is CASSLGRGREKLFF. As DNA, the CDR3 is TGTGCCAGCAGCTTGGGCAGGGGTAGAGAAAAACTGTTTTTT.

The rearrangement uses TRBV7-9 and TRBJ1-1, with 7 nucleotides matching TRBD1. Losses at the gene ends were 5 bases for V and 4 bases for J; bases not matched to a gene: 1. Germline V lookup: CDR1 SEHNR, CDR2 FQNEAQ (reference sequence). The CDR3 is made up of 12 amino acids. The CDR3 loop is CASSQGGTEAFF. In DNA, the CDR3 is TGTGCCAGCAGCCAGGGGGGCACTGAAGCTTTCTTT.

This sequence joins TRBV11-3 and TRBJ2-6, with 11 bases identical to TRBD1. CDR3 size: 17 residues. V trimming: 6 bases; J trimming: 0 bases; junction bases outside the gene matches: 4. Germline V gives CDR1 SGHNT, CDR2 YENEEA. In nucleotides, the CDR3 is TGTGCCAGCAGAAGGACAGGGGGCTTCTCTGGGGCCAACGTCCTGACTTTC. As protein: CASRRTGGFSGANVLTF.

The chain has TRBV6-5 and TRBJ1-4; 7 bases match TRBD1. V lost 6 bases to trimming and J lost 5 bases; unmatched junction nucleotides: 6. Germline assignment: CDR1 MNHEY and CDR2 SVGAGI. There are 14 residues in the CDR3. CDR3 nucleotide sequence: TGTGCCAGCAGAACCGGGACAGCCAATGAAAAACTGTTTTTT. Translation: CASRTGTANEKLFF.

CDR3 sequence: CASSPPGTGGSEQYF. CDR3 bases: TGTGCCAGCTCACCACCGGGGACAGGGGGATCCGAGCAGTACTTC. The genes are TRBV18 and TRBJ2-7; 11 bases map to TRBD1. There are 15 residues in the CDR3. J was trimmed by 6 bases and V by 0 bases; bases with no gene match: 4. Germline V gives CDR1 KGHSH, CDR2 LQKENI.

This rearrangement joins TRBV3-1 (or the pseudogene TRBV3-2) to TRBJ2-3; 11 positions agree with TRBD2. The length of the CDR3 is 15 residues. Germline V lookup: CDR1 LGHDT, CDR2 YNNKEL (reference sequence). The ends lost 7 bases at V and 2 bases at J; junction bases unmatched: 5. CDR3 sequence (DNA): TGTGCCAGCACTACGGGACTAGCGGCCACAGATACGCAGTATTTT. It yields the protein CASTTGLAATDTQYF.

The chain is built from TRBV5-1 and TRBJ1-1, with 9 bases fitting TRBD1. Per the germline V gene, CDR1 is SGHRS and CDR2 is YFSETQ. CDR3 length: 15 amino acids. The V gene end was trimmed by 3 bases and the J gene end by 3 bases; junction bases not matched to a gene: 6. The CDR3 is CASSSSGTGYTEAFF. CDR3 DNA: TGCGCCAGCAGCTCATCCGGGACAGGGTACACTGAAGCTTTCTTT. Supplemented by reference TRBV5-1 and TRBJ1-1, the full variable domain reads KAGVTQTPRYLIKTRGQQVTLSCSPISGHRSVSWYQQTPGQGLQFLFEYFSETQRNKGNFPGRFSGRQFSNSRSEMNVSTLELGDSALYLCASSSSGTGYTEAFFGQGTRLTVV.

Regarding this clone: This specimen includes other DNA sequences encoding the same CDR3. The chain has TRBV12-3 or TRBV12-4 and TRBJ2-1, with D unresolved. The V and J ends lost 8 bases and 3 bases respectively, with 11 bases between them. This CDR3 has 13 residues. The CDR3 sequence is CASSFGRYNEQFF. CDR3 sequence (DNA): TGTGCCAGCTCGTTCGGTCGCTACAATGAGCAGTTCTTC.

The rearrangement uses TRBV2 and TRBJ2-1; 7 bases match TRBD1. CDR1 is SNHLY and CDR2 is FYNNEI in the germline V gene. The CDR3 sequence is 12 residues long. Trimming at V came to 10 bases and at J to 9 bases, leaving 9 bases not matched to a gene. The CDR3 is CATETGQGEQFF. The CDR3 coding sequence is TGTGCCACAGAGACAGGGCAGGGTGAGCAGTTCTTC.

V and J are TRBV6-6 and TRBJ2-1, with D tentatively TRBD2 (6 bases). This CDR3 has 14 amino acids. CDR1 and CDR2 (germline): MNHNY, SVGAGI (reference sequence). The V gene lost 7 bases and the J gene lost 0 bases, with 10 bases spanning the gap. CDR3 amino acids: CASNPGSSYNEQFF. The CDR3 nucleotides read TGTGCCAGCAACCCCGGGAGCTCCTACAATGAGCAGTTCTTC.

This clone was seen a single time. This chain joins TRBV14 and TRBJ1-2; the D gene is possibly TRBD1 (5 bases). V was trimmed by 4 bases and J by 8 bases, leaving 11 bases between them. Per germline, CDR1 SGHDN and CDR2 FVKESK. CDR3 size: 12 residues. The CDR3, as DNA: TGTGCCAGCAGCCTGCCCGGGGGAGGCTACACCTTC. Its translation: CASSLPGGGYTF.

In DNA, the CDR3 is TGTGCCTGGAGCGCCGACAGCGCGGGGAGGAATGAGCAGTTCTTC. It encodes CAWSADSAGRNEQFF. This rearrangement joins TRBV30 to TRBJ2-1, with D possibly being TRBD2 (6 bases). The length of the CDR3 is 15 residues. Trimming took 3 bases from V and 7 from J, leaving 19 bases between them. Per germline, CDR1 GTSNPN and CDR2 SVGIG (reference sequence).

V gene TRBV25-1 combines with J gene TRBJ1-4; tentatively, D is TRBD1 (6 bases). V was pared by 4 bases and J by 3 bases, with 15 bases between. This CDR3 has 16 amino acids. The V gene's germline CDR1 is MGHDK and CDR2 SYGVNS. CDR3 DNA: TGTGCCAGCAGTGCTCTCACAGGGAGAGCTAATGAAAAACTGTTTTTT. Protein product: CASSALTGRANEKLFF.

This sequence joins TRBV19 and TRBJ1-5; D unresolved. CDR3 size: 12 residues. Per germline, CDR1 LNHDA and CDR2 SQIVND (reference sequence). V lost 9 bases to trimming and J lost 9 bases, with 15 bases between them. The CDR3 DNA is TGTGCCAGCGGGTACCTTTCTTGGCCCCAGCATTTT. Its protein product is CASGYLSWPQHF.

Written as DNA, the CDR3 is TGTGCCAGCTCACCAGGACAGGGTTTCGAAGAGACCCAGTACTTC. Translated, it gives CASSPGQGFEETQYF. V is TRBV18 and J is TRBJ2-5, with 8 bases identical to TRBD1. CDR1 KGHSH and CDR2 LQKENI come from the germline V gene. J gave up 3 bases and V 2 bases, and 5 bases lay outside the gene matches. There are 15 residues in the CDR3.

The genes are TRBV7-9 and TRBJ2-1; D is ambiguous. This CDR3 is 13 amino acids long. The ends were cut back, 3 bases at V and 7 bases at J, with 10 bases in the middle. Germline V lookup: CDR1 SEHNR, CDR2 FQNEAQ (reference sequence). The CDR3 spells CASSFARNNEQFF. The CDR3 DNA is TGTGCCAGCAGCTTCGCTAGAAATAATGAGCAGTTCTTC.

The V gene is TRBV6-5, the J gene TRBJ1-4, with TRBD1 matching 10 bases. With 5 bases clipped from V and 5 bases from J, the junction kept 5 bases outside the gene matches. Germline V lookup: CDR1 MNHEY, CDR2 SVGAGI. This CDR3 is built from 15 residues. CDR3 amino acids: CASSTPGQGNEKLFF. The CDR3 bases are TGTGCCAGCAGTACTCCGGGACAGGGGAATGAAAAACTGTTTTTT.

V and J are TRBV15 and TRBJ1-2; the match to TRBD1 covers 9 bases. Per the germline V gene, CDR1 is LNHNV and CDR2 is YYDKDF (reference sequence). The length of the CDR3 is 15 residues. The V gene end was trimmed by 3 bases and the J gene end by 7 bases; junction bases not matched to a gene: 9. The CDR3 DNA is TGTGCCACCAGCAGGGGGACAGGGTTAGAGGGTGGCTACACCTTC. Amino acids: CATSRGTGLEGGYTF.